This record looks at one T cell receptor (beta chain) sequence and its context. No antigen is known for it. The CDR3 consists of 13 residues. Germline values: CDR1 LNHDA, CDR2 SQIVND (reference sequence). V lost 6 bases, J lost 7 bases, and 15 bases lay in between. The repertoire was sequenced with immunoSEQ multiplex PCR; TCRdb's copy has only in-frame clones and lacks some. In the table there are 55,000 to 75,000 clones, 71% of which are singletons. This entry comes from a study of PD-1 blockade in classical Hodgkin lymphoma. On the study more broadly: Patients got intravenous nivolumab 3 mg/kg every 2 weeks. The study, taken as a whole, reports: By C4D1 there was a significant rise in CD4+ TCR diversity but not in CD8+ TCR diversity. Relapsed/refractory patients reportedly had the lowest baseline TCR diversity, below newly diagnosed patients, who were below healthy donors.

The patients all showed relapse after autologous stem cell transplantation, while their brentuximab vedotin exposure varied. This receptor was taken from a human donor with classical Hodgkin lymphoma. The rearrangement joins TRBV19 to TRBJ1-2; D gene ambiguous. The source material was peripheral blood mononuclear cells (PBMCs), sampled before the second cycle of nivolumab. The DNA for the CDR3 is TGTGCCAGTAGCTACCCGGACGGAGTTGGCTACACCTTC. It specifies CASSYPDGVGYTF. The variable domain in full, completed from reference TRBV19 and TRBJ1-2, reads DGGITQSPKYLFRKEGQNVTLSCEQNLNHDAMYWYRQDPGQGLRLIYYSQIVNDFQKGDIAEGYSVSREKKESFPLTVTSAQKNPTAFYLCASSYPDGVGYTFGSGTRLTVV.